This note documents a single TCR beta chain sequence. Its antigen is still unknown. The sample originates from a study of T cell responses to AZD1222 COVID-19 vaccine. V was clipped by 3 bases and J by 6 bases; unmatched bases: 14. The length of the CDR3 is 16 residues. Germline CDR1 reads LNHDA; CDR2 reads SQIVND (reference sequence). Notes on the study in general: Repertoire collection took place solely once the T cell response had peaked. Targets within unmutated variant regions were reportedly found for nearly half of spike-specific TCRs. Spike-specific TCR depth and breadth grew after two AZD1222 doses. Females outnumbered males among donors, who were mostly white British; clonal diversity was possibly underestimated.

Some clones are missing from TCRdb's copy, which holds only in-frame ones; the method was immunoSEQ multiplex PCR. The sample carries about 150,000 clones, less than 90% recorded once. This TCR derives from an adult who had recovered from COVID-19. The chain has TRBV19 and TRBJ2-7; 7 bases map to TRBD2. The material was peripheral blood, obtained after recovery from COVID-19. The CDR3 is CASSIGVVRRESEQYF. The CDR3, as DNA: TGTGCCAGTAGTATCGGGGTGGTTCGGCGGGAGAGCGAGCAGTACTTC.